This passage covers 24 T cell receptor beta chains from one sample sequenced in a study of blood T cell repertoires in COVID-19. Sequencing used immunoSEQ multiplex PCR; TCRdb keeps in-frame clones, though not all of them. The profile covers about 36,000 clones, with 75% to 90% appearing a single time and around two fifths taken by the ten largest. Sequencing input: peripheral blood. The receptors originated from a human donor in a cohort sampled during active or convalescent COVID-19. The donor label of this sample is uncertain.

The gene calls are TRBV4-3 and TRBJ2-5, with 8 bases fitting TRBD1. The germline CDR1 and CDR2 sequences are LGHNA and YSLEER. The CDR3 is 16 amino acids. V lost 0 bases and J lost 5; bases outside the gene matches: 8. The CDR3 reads CASSQDGTGGVETQYF. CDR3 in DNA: TGCGCCAGCAGCCAAGATGGGACAGGAGGTGTCGAGACCCAGTACTTC.

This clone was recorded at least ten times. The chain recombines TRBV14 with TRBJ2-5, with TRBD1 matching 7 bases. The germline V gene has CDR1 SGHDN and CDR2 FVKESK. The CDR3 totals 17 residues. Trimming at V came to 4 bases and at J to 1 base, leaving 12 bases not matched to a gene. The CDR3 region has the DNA TGTGCCAGCAGCCCCCGCCAAGGGGGCACCCGCCAAGAGACCCAGTACTTC. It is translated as CASSPRQGGTRQETQYF.

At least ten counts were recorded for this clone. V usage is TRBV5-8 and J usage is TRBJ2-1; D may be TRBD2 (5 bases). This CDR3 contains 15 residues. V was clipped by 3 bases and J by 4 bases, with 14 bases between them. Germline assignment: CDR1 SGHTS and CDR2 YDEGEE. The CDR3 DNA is TGTGCCAGCAGCTCCTCGGGGTGGGGATACAATGAGCAGTTCTTC. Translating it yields CASSSSGWGYNEQFF. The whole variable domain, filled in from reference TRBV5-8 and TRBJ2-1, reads EAGVTQSPTHLIKTRGQQATLRCSPISGHTSVYWYQQALGLGLQFLLWYDEGEERNRGNFPPRFSGRQFPNYSSELNVNALELEDSALYLCASSSSGWGYNEQFFGPGTRLTVL.

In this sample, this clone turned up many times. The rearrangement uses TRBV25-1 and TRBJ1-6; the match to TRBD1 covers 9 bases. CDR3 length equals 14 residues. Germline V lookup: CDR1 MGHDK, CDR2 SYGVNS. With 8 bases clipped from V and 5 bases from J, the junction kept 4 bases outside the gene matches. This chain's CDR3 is CASGWDRDNSPLHF. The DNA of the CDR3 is TGTGCCAGCGGCTGGGACAGGGATAATTCACCCCTCCACTTT.

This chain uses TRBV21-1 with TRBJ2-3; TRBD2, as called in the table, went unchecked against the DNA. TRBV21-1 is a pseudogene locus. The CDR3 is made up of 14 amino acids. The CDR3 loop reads CAREIAGEGDTQYF. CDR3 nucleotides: TGTGCCAGAGAAATAGCGGGAGAGGGAGATACGCAGTATTTT.

This CDR3 is CASSLSRLGGVGYTF. The CDR3 nucleotides are TGTGCCAGCAGCTTATCCCGGCTAGGAGGTGTTGGCTACACCTTC. The chain couples TRBV7-9 to TRBJ1-2; D gene unclear. CDR1 and CDR2 from the germline V gene are SEHNR and FQNEAQ (reference sequence). Deletions cut 2 bases from V and 7 bases from J, with 17 bases between. This CDR3 has 15 amino acids. The whole variable domain, filled in from reference TRBV7-9 and TRBJ1-2, reads DTGVSQNPRHKITKRGQNVTFRCDPISEHNRLYWYRQTLGQGPEFLTYFQNEAQLEKSRLLSDRFSAERPKGSFSTLEIQRTEQGDSAMYLCASSLSRLGGVGYTFGSGTRLTVV.

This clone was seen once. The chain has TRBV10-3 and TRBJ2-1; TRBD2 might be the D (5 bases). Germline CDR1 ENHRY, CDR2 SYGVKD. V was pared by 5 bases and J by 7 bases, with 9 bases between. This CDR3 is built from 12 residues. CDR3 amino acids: CAISPTGNEQFF. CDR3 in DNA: TGTGCCATCAGTCCTACGGGGAATGAGCAGTTCTTC.

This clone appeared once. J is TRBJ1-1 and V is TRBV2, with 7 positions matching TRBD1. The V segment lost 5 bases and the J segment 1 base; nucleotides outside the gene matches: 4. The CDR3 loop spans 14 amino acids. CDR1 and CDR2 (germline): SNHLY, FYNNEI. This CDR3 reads CASSRQGTNTEAFF. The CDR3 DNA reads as TGTGCCAGCAGTCGACAGGGAACGAACACTGAAGCTTTCTTT.

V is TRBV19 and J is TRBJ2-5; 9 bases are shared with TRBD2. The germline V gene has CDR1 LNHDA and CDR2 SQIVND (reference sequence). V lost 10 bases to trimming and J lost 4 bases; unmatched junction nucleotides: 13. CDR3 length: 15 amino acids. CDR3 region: CATQREGTSTETQYF. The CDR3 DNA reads TGTGCCACTCAAAGAGAGGGGACTAGCACAGAGACCCAGTACTTC.

Here the CDR3 DNA reads TGTGCTAGTGGTTCGGGGACAGGCCGAAACACCATATATTTT. Translating it yields CASGSGTGRNTIYF. The rearrangement joins TRBV12-5 to TRBJ1-3, with 8 bases that match TRBD1. The CDR3 is 14 residues long. CDR1 and CDR2 (germline): LGHNT, FRNRAP. V shed 4 bases and J 5 bases; nucleotides not matched to a gene: 4. Drawing the rest from reference TRBV12-5 and TRBJ1-3, the complete variable domain is DARVTQTPRHKVTEMGQEVTMRCQPILGHNTVFWYRQTMMQGLELLAYFRNRAPLDDSGMPKDRFSAEMPDATLATLKIQPSEPRDSAVYFCASGSGTGRNTIYFGEGSWLTVV.

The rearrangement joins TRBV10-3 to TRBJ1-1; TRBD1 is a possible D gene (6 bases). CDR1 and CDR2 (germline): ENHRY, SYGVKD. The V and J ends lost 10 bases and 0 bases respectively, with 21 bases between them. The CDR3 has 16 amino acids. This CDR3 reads CATAPRAGAMNTEAFF. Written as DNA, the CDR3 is TGTGCCACGGCCCCCAGGGCAGGGGCTATGAACACTGAAGCTTTCTTT.

Here the CDR3 DNA reads TGTGCCAGAAGCGCTTTAGCGGATACGCAGTATTTT. Protein product: CARSALADTQYF. This chain connects TRBV5-3 to TRBJ2-3; a weak D match, TRBD2 (5 bases). TRBV5-3 is identified as an open reading frame with a role that is uncertain. This CDR3 spans 12 amino acids. Trimming shortened V by 4 bases and J by 6 bases, and 9 bases separated the two germline ends.

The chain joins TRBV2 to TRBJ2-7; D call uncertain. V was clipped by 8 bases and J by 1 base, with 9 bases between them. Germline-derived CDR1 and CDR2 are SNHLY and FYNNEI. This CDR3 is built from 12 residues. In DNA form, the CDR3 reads TGTGCCAGCCAAAGCTTATCCTACGAGCAGTACTTC. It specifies CASQSLSYEQYF. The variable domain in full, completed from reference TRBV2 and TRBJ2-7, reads EPEVTQTPSHQVTQMGQEVILRCVPISNHLYFYWYRQILGQKVEFLVSFYNNEISEKSEIFDDQFSVERPDGSNFTLKIRSTKLEDSAMYFCASQSLSYEQYFGPGTRLTVT.

The CDR3 loop reads CASAGQSTDTQYF. As DNA, the CDR3 is TGTGCCAGCGCGGGACAGTCCACAGATACGCAGTATTTT. The chain uses TRBV2 and TRBJ2-3; possibly TRBD1 for D (7 bases). Germline CDR1 reads SNHLY; CDR2 reads FYNNEI. The V end lost 8 bases, the J end lost 2 bases, and 11 bases lay between the germline ends. The CDR3 contains 13 residues.

The CDR3 nucleotides are TGTGCCAGCAGCTTGGGGGAGTACCCCTACAATGAGCAGTTCTTC. It encodes CASSLGEYPYNEQFF. The J gene is TRBJ2-1, the V gene TRBV5-8; TRBD2 is a possible D gene (5 bases). In germline, CDR1 is SGHTS, CDR2 YDEGEE. Trimming stripped 0 bases from V and 2 bases from J, with 9 bases between. The CDR3 consists of 15 residues.

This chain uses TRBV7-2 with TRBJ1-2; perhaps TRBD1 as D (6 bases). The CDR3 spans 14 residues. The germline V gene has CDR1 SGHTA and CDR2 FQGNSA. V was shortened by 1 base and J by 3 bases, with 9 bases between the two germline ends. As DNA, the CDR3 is TGTGCCAGCAGCTTAGTTAGGGGGTACTATGGCTACACCTTC. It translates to CASSLVRGYYGYTF.

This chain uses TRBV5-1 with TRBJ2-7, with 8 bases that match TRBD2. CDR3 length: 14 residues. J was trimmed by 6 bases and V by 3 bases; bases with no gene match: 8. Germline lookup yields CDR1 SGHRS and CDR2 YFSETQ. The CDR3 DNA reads TGCGCCAGCAGCTCGGGACTAGATGTGAGCGAGCAGTACTTC. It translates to CASSSGLDVSEQYF.

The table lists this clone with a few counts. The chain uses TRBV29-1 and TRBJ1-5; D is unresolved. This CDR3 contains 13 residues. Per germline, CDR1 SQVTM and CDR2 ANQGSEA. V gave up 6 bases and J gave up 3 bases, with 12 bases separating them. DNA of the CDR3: TGCAGCGTGACGGACTCCTACAATCAGCCCCAGCATTTT. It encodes CSVTDSYNQPQHF.

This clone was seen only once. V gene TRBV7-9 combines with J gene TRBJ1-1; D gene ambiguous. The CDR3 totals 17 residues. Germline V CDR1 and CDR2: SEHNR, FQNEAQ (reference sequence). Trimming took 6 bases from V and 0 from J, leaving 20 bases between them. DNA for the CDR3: TGTGCCAGCAGAACCTCGGCGGGCGCTAACATGAACACTGAAGCTTTCTTT. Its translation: CASRTSAGANMNTEAFF.

CDR3 residues: CASSARSDSVDTIYF. In nucleotides, the CDR3 is TGTGCCAGCAGTGCTCGCTCGGACAGTGTGGACACCATATATTTT. This rearrangement joins TRBV25-1 to TRBJ1-3, with D possibly being TRBD1 (6 bases). Germline loops: CDR1 MGHDK, CDR2 SYGVNS. The CDR3 sequence is 15 residues long. Trimming shortened V by 4 bases and J by 8 bases, and 18 bases separated the two germline ends. The full variable domain, rest sourced from reference TRBV25-1 and TRBJ1-3, is EADIYQTPRYLVIGTGKKITLECSQTMGHDKMYWYQQDPGMELHLIHYSYGVNSTEKGDLSSESTVSRIRTEHFPLTLESARPSHTSQYLCASSARSDSVDTIYFGEGSWLTVV.

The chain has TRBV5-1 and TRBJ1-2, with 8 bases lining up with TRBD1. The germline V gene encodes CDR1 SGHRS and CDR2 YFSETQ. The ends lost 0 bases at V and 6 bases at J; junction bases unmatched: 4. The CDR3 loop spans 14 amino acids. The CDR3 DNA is TGCGCCAGCAGCTTGGACAGGGGGTGGAATGGCTACACCTTC. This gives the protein CASSLDRGWNGYTF.

CDR3 in DNA: TGCGCCAGCAGCCAAGGGGACAGGGATCACGAAAAACTGTTTTTT. Translating it yields CASSQGDRDHEKLFF. The rearrangement joins TRBV4-3 to TRBJ1-4, with 9 bases aligning to TRBD1. CDR1 LGHNA and CDR2 YSLEER come from the germline V gene. J was trimmed by 8 bases and V by 1 base; bases with no gene match: 5. The CDR3 has 15 residues.

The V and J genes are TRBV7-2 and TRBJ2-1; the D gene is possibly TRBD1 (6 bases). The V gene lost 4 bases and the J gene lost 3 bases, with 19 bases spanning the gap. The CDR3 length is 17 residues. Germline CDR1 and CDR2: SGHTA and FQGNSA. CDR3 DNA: TGTGCCAGCAGCTCATCCCTACAGGGTCCGATCTACAATGAGCAGTTCTTC. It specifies CASSSSLQGPIYNEQFF.

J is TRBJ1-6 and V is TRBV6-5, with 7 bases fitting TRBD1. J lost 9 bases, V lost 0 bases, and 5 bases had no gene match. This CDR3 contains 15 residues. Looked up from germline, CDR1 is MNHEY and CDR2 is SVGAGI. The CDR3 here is CASSYSRQGTSPLHF. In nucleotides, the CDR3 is TGTGCCAGCAGTTACTCGAGACAGGGAACTTCACCCCTCCACTTT.